This T cell receptor beta chain was captured in a study of blood T cell repertoires in COVID-19. Study as a whole: Samples came from the United States, Italy and Spain, spanning acute and convalescent COVID-19. The cDNA or gDNA used as material had been derived from T cells, B-cell-depleted T cells, or PBMCs.

As processed by the authors: The authors estimated nucleated cell counts from reference gene primer amplification. The method was immunoSEQ multiplex PCR; TCRdb's version includes in-frame clones alone and lacks a portion of them. The V and J calls and clone size come from that table; D and trimming were worked out from the DNA. Of over 200,000 clones listed, roughly nine tenths were seen once; the top ten hold roughly 4%. The CDR3 is 15 residues long. In germline, CDR1 is LNHDA, CDR2 SQIVND (reference sequence). The V and J ends lost 6 bases and 8 bases, in that order; junction bases with no gene match: 8.

The receptor was derived from a man aged 55 to 70 who had recovered from COVID-19. The V and J genes are TRBV19 and TRBJ2-1, with 12 bases identical to TRBD2. Specimen: peripheral blood. The CDR3 coding sequence is TGTGCCAGTAGGCTCGGACTAGCGGGGAACTATGAGCAGTTCTTC. This gives the protein CASRLGLAGNYEQFF.